This passage covers 12 T cell receptor beta chains from one sample sequenced in a study of T cells in Graves' hyperthyroidism and ophthalmopathy. The CDR3 regions of TCR beta were amplified from RNA transcripts. When the TCR CDR3 underwent first-round RT-PCR, the HTBI primer set was used. TCRdb recomputed calls from the multiplex PCR reads with MiXCR, one row per CDR3 protein. Of about 700,000 distinct CDR3 sequences listed, 45% are singletons. The sample taken for sequencing was peripheral blood or thyroid tissue (not recorded which). The receptors originated from an adult man with Graves' disease, either hyperthyroidism or ophthalmopathy (not recorded which).

Remarks on this clonotype: An end of the junction differs from the germline gene, which may be a read error. The J gene is TRBJ2-5, the V gene TRBV6-5; TRBD2 matches at 13 bases. Germline lookup yields CDR1 MNHEY and CDR2 SVGAGI. The CDR3 totals 17 residues. The CDR3 DNA sequence: TGTGCCATCAGTGACACCGGGACTAGCGGGGTACAAGAGACCCAGTACTTC. Protein product: CAISDTGTSGVQETQYF.

A few counts support this clonotype. This chain joins TRBV10-1 and TRBJ2-2; 7 bases fit TRBD1. The V segment lost 5 bases and the J segment 5 bases; nucleotides outside the gene matches: 5. This CDR3 has 14 amino acids. Looked up from germline, CDR1 is WNHNN and CDR2 is SYGVQD (reference sequence). CDR3 in amino acids: CASSIYRGTGELFF. Written as DNA, the CDR3 is TGCGCCAGCAGTATCTACAGGGGTACCGGGGAGCTGTTTTTT.

This clonotype was recorded at least ten times. This chain joins TRBV7-9 and TRBJ2-7, with TRBD1 matching over 9 bases. V lost 2 bases, J lost 5 bases, and 4 bases stayed unmatched. The germline gives CDR1 SEHNR, CDR2 FQNEAQ (reference sequence). The CDR3 is made up of 14 amino acids. The CDR3 is CASSLPTGGDEQYF. CDR3 in DNA: TGTGCCAGCAGCTTACCAACAGGGGGCGACGAGCAGTACTTC.

At least ten counts were recorded for this clonotype. The chain carries TRBV12-3 or TRBV12-4 and TRBJ1-5; the D gene is possibly TRBD1 (5 bases). Trimming cost V 0 bases and J 2 bases, with 8 bases left between them. CDR3 size: 15 residues. CDR3 region: CASSLAGVGNQPQHF. CDR3 DNA: TGTGCCAGCAGTTTAGCAGGGGTGGGCAATCAGCCCCAGCATTTT.

This clonotype was counted ten times or more. The chain is built from TRBV11-3 and TRBJ1-1, with 7 positions matching TRBD1. This CDR3 comprises 16 residues. CDR1 is SGHNT and CDR2 is YENEEA in the germline V gene. Trimming cost V 5 bases and J 0 bases; bases outside gene matches: 9. In DNA form, the CDR3 reads TGTGCCAGCAGCGGGCGGGACAGCCTCATGAACACTGAAGCTTTCTTT. It yields the protein CASSGRDSLMNTEAFF.

J is TRBJ1-1 and V is TRBV14; possibly TRBD1 for D (6 bases). The germline V gene has CDR1 SGHDN and CDR2 FVKESK. Trimming left V 7 bases short and J 1 base short, with 16 bases between. There are 15 residues in the CDR3. The CDR3 nucleotides are TGTGCCAGCACCTCTTCCGGGACACCGAACACTGAAGCTTTCTTT. This sequence encodes CASTSSGTPNTEAFF.

This clonotype was seen many times. This chain joins TRBV20-1 and TRBJ1-5; the D gene is possibly TRBD1 (5 bases). The CDR3 is 13 residues long. Germline CDR1 is DFQATT and CDR2 is SNEGSKA (reference sequence). Between the trimmed V and J ends, which lost 1 base and 8 bases, there was a span of 12 bases. The CDR3 sequence is CSARGVGREPQHF. CDR3 DNA: TGCAGTGCTAGAGGGGTGGGCAGGGAGCCCCAGCATTTT.

CDR3 in amino acids: CASSLSVGSPGRYEQYF. CDR3 coding DNA: TGTGCCAGCAGCTTATCGGTAGGGTCGCCAGGGAGGTACGAGCAGTACTTC. The V and J genes are TRBV7-6 and TRBJ2-7; D possibly corresponds to TRBD2 (6 bases). The CDR3 is made up of 17 amino acids. Trimming took 2 bases from V and 4 from J, leaving 21 bases between them. Germline V gene sequence: CDR1 SGHVS, CDR2 FNYEAQ.

The chain has TRBV20-1 and TRBJ2-7; TRBD1 matches 8 bases. Trimming cost V 6 bases and J 3 bases; bases outside gene matches: 7. The CDR3 spans 13 residues. Per the germline V gene, CDR1 is DFQATT and CDR2 is SNEGSKA (reference sequence). The CDR3: CSASNRGDYEQYF. CDR3 bases: TGCAGTGCATCCAACAGGGGGGACTACGAGCAGTACTTC.

This clonotype was seen repeatedly, ten times or more. This chain connects TRBV2 to TRBJ1-4; weak D call: TRBD1 (6 bases). The CDR3 totals 13 residues. Deletions cut 7 bases from V and 7 bases from J, with 13 bases between. Germline V gene lookup returns CDR1 SNHLY and CDR2 FYNNEI. CDR3 amino acids: CASKSGASEKLFF. The CDR3 DNA sequence: TGTGCCAGCAAGTCGGGGGCTAGTGAAAAACTGTTTTTT.

In this sample, this clonotype turned up a few times. At one end, the junction sequence differs from germline, possibly due to a read error. The genes are TRBV20-1 and TRBJ1-2; D is unresolved. From germline, CDR1 is DFQATT and CDR2 SNEGSKA (reference sequence). This CDR3 region has 11 residues. The CDR3 coding sequence is TGCAGTGCTAGAGCACGGCAGGCGTTACATTTC. Translated, it gives CSARARQALHF.

The chain has TRBV6-1 and TRBJ1-5; the match to TRBD1 covers 11 bases. Per the germline V gene, CDR1 is MNHNS and CDR2 is SASEGT. The CDR3 spans 17 residues. The J segment lost 4 bases and the V segment lost 6 bases, leaving 11 bases of the junction unmatched. Written as DNA, the CDR3 is TGTGCCAGCAGGAAGGGCCTCGGGACAGGGGGAAATCAGCCCCAGCATTTT. Translation gives CASRKGLGTGGNQPQHF.